This record looks at one T cell receptor (beta chain) sequence and its context. Its target is unknown. V lost 5 bases and J lost 0; bases outside the gene matches: 16. Germline V gene sequence: CDR1 SGHRS, CDR2 YFSETQ. The CDR3 totals 20 residues. This specimen comes from a study of graft-versus-host responses after intestinal transplantation. About the study: For around three years after anti-thymocyte globulin induction, all recipients took tacrolimus and steroids. General observations from the study: Elevated graft-versus-host to host-versus-graft clonal ratios in allografts were recorded for patients with graft-donor T cell macrochimerism.

The method was immunoSEQ multiplex PCR; TCRdb's version includes in-frame clones alone and lacks a portion of them. Among about 90,000 clones listed, approximately 94% were seen once. The source was unstimulated CD4+ T cells sorted from spleen or lymph node cells, collected before transplant. This rearrangement joins TRBV5-1 to TRBJ1-6, with TRBD1 matching 8 bases. This receptor was identified in a human donor who was the organ donor for an intestinal transplant. In DNA form, the CDR3 reads TGCGCCAGCAGTCCCGCCCCCCCGGGACAGGCCATCTCCTATAATTCACCCCTCCACTTT. Protein sequence: CASSPAPPGQAISYNSPLHF.